The clone carrying this T cell receptor (beta chain) was counted at least ten times. As for time point: sample taken at primary tumor resection. Single TCR cDNA molecules each had their own unique molecular identifier. MiXCR, applied by TCRdb to the 5' RACE reads, yields one record per CDR3 protein. The sample includes about 35,000 distinct CDR3 sequences, just over 3% of them seen just once. Deletions cut 5 bases from V and 5 bases from J, with 10 bases between. The V gene's germline CDR1 is MNHEY and CDR2 SVGAGI. CDR3 size: 13 residues. These data come from a study of spatial heterogeneity in lung cancer. Study-level background: Beta-chain sequences consistently outnumbered alpha-chain sequences in detection. A unique TCR and UMI combination showed up more than ten times in raw reads, on average.

The sample was normal lung tissue next to the tumor, taken at surgery. The rearrangement links TRBV6-5 to TRBJ1-5; D is unresolved. This clonotype was sampled from a male donor with early-stage non-small cell lung cancer. Here the CDR3 DNA reads TGTGCCAGCAGTCGGACGGAGTATCAGCCCCAGCATTTT. This encodes CASSRTEYQPQHF.